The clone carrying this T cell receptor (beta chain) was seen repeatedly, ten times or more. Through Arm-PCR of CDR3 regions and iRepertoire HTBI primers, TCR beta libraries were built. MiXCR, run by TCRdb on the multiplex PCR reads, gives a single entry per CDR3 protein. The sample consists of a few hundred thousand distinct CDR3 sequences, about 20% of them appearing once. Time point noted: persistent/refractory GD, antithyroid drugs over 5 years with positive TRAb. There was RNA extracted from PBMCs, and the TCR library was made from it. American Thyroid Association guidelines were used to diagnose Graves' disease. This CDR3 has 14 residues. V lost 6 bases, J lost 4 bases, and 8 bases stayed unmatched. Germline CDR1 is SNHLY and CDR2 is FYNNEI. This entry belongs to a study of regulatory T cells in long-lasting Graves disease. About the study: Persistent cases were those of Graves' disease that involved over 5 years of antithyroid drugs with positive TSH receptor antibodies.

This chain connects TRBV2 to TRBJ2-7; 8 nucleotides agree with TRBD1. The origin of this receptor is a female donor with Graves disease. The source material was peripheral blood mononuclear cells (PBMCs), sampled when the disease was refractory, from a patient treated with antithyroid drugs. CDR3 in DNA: TGTGCCAGCAGGTTACAGGGGGGACTTTACGAGCAGTACTTC. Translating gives CASRLQGGLYEQYF.